The present T cell receptor beta chain was sequenced within a study of control samples from healthy donors and cancer patients. Profiling relied on immunoSEQ multiplex PCR, and the TCRdb table lists in-frame clones only, not all of them. The data hold roughly 92,000 clones, with around 86% observed a single time. J was trimmed by 10 bases and V by 3 bases; bases with no gene match: 4. This CDR3 spans 14 amino acids. Per germline, CDR1 MDHEN and CDR2 SYDVKM. Source material: blood. The source of this sequence is a woman aged 50 to 60 in good health. V gene TRBV28 combines with J gene TRBJ2-2; 11 nucleotides match TRBD2. In nucleotides, the CDR3 is TGTGCCAGCAGTTTTTGGACTAGCGGGTCGGAGCTGTTTTTT. It is translated as CASSFWTSGSELFF.